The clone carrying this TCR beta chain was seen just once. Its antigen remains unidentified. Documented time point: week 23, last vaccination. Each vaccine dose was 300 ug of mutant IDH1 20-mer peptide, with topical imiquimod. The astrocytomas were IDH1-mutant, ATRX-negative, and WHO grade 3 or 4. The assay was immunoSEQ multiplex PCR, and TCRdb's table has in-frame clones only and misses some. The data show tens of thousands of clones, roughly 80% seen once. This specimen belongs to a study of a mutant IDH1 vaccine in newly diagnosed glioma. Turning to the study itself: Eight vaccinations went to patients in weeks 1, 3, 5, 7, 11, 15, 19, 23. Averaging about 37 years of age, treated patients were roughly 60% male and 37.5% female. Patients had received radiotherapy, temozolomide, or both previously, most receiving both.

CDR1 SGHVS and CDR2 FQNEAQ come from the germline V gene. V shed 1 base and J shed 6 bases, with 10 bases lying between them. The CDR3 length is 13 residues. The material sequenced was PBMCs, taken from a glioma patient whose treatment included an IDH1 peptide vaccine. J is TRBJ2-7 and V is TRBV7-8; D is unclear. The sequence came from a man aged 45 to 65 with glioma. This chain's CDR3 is CASSLETVGEQYF. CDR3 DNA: TGTGCCAGCAGCTTAGAAACGGTGGGCGAGCAGTACTTC.